The sequence of this TCR beta chain was determined in a study of PD-1 blockade in classical Hodgkin lymphoma. V trimming: 3 bases; J trimming: 4 bases; junction bases outside the gene matches: 10. The germline V gene encodes CDR1 LNHDA and CDR2 SQIVND (reference sequence). CDR3 size: 16 residues. Generated by immunoSEQ multiplex PCR, the TCRdb table keeps only in-frame clones and is missing some. The sample includes roughly 86,000 clones, 83% of them seen just once. Time point meaning: cycle 4 day 1 (C4D1), after 6 weeks of nivolumab. Every one of the patients relapsed after autologous stem cell transplantation (brentuximab vedotin exposure was variable).

The sequence derives from a human donor with classical Hodgkin lymphoma. The chain combines TRBV19 with TRBJ1-2; 8 bases are shared with TRBD1. The input for sequencing was peripheral blood mononuclear cells (PBMCs), taken before the fourth cycle of nivolumab. CDR3 region: CASSISQGALIYGYTF. DNA of the CDR3: TGTGCCAGTAGTATCTCCCAGGGGGCTCTCATCTATGGCTACACCTTC. Full variable domain (outside the CDR3, taken from reference TRBV19 and TRBJ1-2): DGGITQSPKYLFRKEGQNVTLSCEQNLNHDAMYWYRQDPGQGLRLIYYSQIVNDFQKGDIAEGYSVSREKKESFPLTVTSAQKNPTAFYLCASSISQGALIYGYTFGSGTRLTVV.